This passage covers 32 T cell receptor beta chains from one sample sequenced in a study of blood T cell repertoires in COVID-19. Some clones are missing from TCRdb's copy, which holds only in-frame ones; the method was immunoSEQ multiplex PCR. Of around 130,000 clones listed, around 86% are singletons. Sample: peripheral blood. These receptors came from a woman aged 45 to 65 who had recovered from COVID-19.

V and J are TRBV6-6 and TRBJ1-1; a weak D match, TRBD1 (5 bases). The CDR3 is 12 residues long. V was trimmed by 6 bases and J by 5 bases, leaving 10 bases between them. Germline V CDR1 and CDR2: MNHNY, SVGAGI (reference sequence). CDR3 amino acids: CASRNPGTEAFF. The DNA for the CDR3 is TGTGCCAGCAGGAATCCAGGGACTGAAGCTTTCTTT.

The J gene is TRBJ1-1, the V gene TRBV7-8; no clear D gene. Germline V gives CDR1 SGHVS, CDR2 FQNEAQ. Trimming removed 1 base from V and 4 bases from J, with 7 bases in between. The CDR3 consists of 13 residues. The DNA of the CDR3 is TGTGCCAGCAGCTTAGTTCCGGGCACTGAAGCTTTCTTT. This gives the protein CASSLVPGTEAFF.

This clone was seen a single time. J is TRBJ2-2 and V is TRBV7-9, with 14 bases identical to TRBD2. CDR3 length: 18 amino acids. With 4 bases clipped from V and 0 bases from J, the junction kept 4 bases outside the gene matches. Germline CDR1 reads SEHNR; CDR2 reads FQNEAQ (reference sequence). CDR3 residues: CASSWGLAGVSNTGELFF. CDR3 nucleotides: TGTGCCAGCAGCTGGGGACTAGCGGGGGTCTCGAACACCGGGGAGCTGTTTTTT.

This chain uses TRBV29-1 with TRBJ1-3; D may be TRBD1 (5 bases). V gave up 7 bases and J gave up 2 bases, with 15 bases separating them. The length of the CDR3 is 14 residues. Germline values: CDR1 SQVTM, CDR2 ANQGSEA. In DNA form, the CDR3 reads TGCAGCGGGGACTCGGGACTCGCTGGAAACACCATATATTTT. Translating it yields CSGDSGLAGNTIYF.

J is TRBJ1-2 and V is TRBV18; D may be TRBD1 (5 bases). Per the germline V gene, CDR1 is KGHSH and CDR2 is LQKENI. The CDR3 is made up of 15 amino acids. Trimming left V 0 bases short and J 1 base short, with 9 bases between. The CDR3 DNA sequence: TGTGCCAGCTCACCACCGTCGACAGTTAACTATGGCTACACCTTC. This codes for CASSPPSTVNYGYTF.

The chain carries TRBV7-8 and TRBJ1-1; possible D gene TRBD1, 5 bases. The ends were cut back, 5 bases at V and 4 bases at J, with 17 bases in the middle. The CDR3 is 15 amino acids. CDR1 and CDR2 from the germline V gene are SGHVS and FQNEAQ. The chain's CDR3 is CASSPRLGGFTEAFF. Written as DNA, the CDR3 is TGTGCCAGCAGCCCCCGACTGGGGGGGTTCACTGAAGCTTTCTTT.

The rearrangement uses TRBV4-3 and TRBJ1-3; tentative D call: TRBD1 (6 bases). This CDR3 region has 15 residues. Trimming removed 0 bases from V and 4 bases from J, with 10 bases in between. Germline V gene sequence: CDR1 LGHNA, CDR2 YSLEER. DNA of the CDR3: TGCGCCAGCAGCCAAGAATCAGGGGAGGGAAACACCATATATTTT. Translation gives CASSQESGEGNTIYF.

V is TRBV19 and J is TRBJ1-3, with 8 bases aligning to TRBD1. Unmatched junction bases numbered 9, after V lost 10 bases and J lost 4 bases. Germline V gene sequence: CDR1 LNHDA, CDR2 SQIVND (reference sequence). The CDR3 is 14 amino acids. DNA for the CDR3: TGTGCCACCGTAGACAGGGGCCTGGGAAACACCATATATTTT. Translation gives CATVDRGLGNTIYF.

V gene TRBV6-6 combines with J gene TRBJ1-2; TRBD1 might be the D (5 bases). The germline V and J ends were trimmed by 2 bases and 4 bases, with 8 bases remaining between them. The germline CDR1 and CDR2 sequences are MNHNY and SVGAGI (reference sequence). This CDR3 has 13 residues. The CDR3 DNA sequence: TGTGCCAGCAGTTACATGGACACCTATGGCTACACCTTC. Amino acids: CASSYMDTYGYTF.

The chain recombines TRBV2 with TRBJ1-2; D is uncertain. CDR3 length: 11 residues. The V gene's germline CDR1 is SNHLY and CDR2 FYNNEI. V dropped 4 bases and J dropped 8 bases, with 8 bases sitting between them. The CDR3 reads CASSVDIGYTF. The CDR3 DNA reads as TGTGCCAGCAGTGTCGACATCGGCTACACCTTC. The full variable domain, its missing parts supplied by reference TRBV2 and TRBJ1-2, is EPEVTQTPSHQVTQMGQEVILRCVPISNHLYFYWYRQILGQKVEFLVSFYNNEISEKSEIFDDQFSVERPDGSNFTLKIRSTKLEDSAMYFCASSVDIGYTFGSGTRLTVV.

As for this clone: Its ends do not fully match the called genes, so a read error is possible. The chain joins TRBV5-1 to TRBJ2-1, with D hard to call. CDR3 length equals 12 residues. Germline CDR1 is SGHRS and CDR2 is YFSETQ. This CDR3 is CASSLSHNEQFF. The DNA for the CDR3 is TGCGCCAGCAGCCTCTCCCACAATGAGCAGTTCTTC.

This clone was detected a few times. This rearrangement joins TRBV7-9 to TRBJ1-4, with D tentatively TRBD1 (5 bases). Trimming cost V 0 bases and J 8 bases, with 13 bases left between them. CDR1 SEHNR and CDR2 FQNEAQ come from the germline V gene (reference sequence). The CDR3 length is 15 residues. The CDR3 DNA reads TGTGCCAGCAGCTTAGCGGAAGTACGGGGGGAAAAACTGTTTTTT. Encoded protein: CASSLAEVRGEKLFF.

CDR3 nucleotide sequence: TGTGCCAGCAGCCTATCGGGGTTGGGTAGCTCCTATAATTCACCCCTCCACTTT. This gives the protein CASSLSGLGSSYNSPLHF. The gene calls are TRBV7-2 and TRBJ1-6; unclear D gene. The CDR3 spans 18 residues. The V end lost 5 bases, the J end lost 0 bases, and 17 bases lay between the germline ends. Germline lookup yields CDR1 SGHTA and CDR2 FQGNSA. Full variable domain (rest looked up from reference TRBV7-2 and TRBJ1-6): GAGVSQSPSNKVTEKGKDVELRCDPISGHTALYWYRQSLGQGLEFLIYFQGNSAPDKSGLPSDRFSAERTGGSVSTLTIQRTQQEDSAVYLCASSLSGLGSSYNSPLHFGNGTRLTVT.

This sequence joins TRBV7-2 and TRBJ2-1; TRBD2 agrees at 11 bases. Germline CDR1 is SGHTA and CDR2 is FQGNSA. The CDR3 runs 14 residues. The junction had 1 base not matched to a gene; V was cut back by 5 bases and J by 4 bases. The CDR3 is CASSTSGSYNEQFF. In DNA form, the CDR3 reads TGTGCCAGCAGCACTAGCGGGAGTTACAATGAGCAGTTCTTC.

This clone was seen once. The chain employs TRBV9 and TRBJ1-2, with TRBD1 as a possible D gene (6 bases). The V gene lost 3 bases and the J gene lost 8 bases, with 23 bases spanning the gap. CDR3 size: 16 residues. From germline, CDR1 is SGDLS and CDR2 YYNGEE. DNA of the CDR3: TGTGCCAGCAGCGCCACAATCTCACAGGGCGCGGAGGGCTACACCTTC. The encoded protein is CASSATISQGAEGYTF. The whole variable domain, filled in from reference TRBV9 and TRBJ1-2, reads DSGVTQTPKHLITATGQRVTLRCSPRSGDLSVYWYQQSLDQGLQFLIQYYNGEERAKGNILERFSAQQFPDLHSELNLSSLELGDSALYFCASSATISQGAEGYTFGSGTRLTVV.

Concerning this clone: Germline and junction disagree at one end, which may indicate a read error. This chain links TRBV19 with TRBJ1-2, with D uncertain. The CDR3 has 13 amino acids. CDR1 and CDR2 from the germline V gene are LNHDA and SQIVND (reference sequence). The CDR3 nucleotides read TGTGCCAGTAGTATAGATCTGGAGACTCGAGAGGTCTTC. The encoded protein is CASSIDLETREVF. The variable domain in full, with the rest retrieved from reference TRBV19 and TRBJ1-2, is DGGITQSPKYLFRKEGQNVTLSCEQNLNHDAMYWYRQDPGQGLRLIYYSQIVNDFQKGDIAEGYSVSREKKESFPLTVTSAQKNPTAFYLCASSIDLETREVFGSGTRLTVV.

The genes are TRBV19 and TRBJ2-2; D perhaps matches TRBD2 (7 bases). CDR1 LNHDA and CDR2 SQIVND come from the germline V gene (reference sequence). This CDR3 region has 15 residues. V lost 11 bases, J lost 5 bases, and 21 bases lay in between. CDR3 sequence (DNA): TGTGCCTGCCGTTGGGGGGGCGTCTCTACCGGGGAGCTGTTTTTT. Its translation: CACRWGGVSTGELFF.

CDR3 bases: TGCGCCAGCAGCTTGTCAACAGCTAACACTGAAGCTTTCTTT. Translated, it gives CASSLSTANTEAFF. J is TRBJ1-1 and V is TRBV5-1; D unresolved. CDR3 length: 14 residues. Germline-derived CDR1 and CDR2 are SGHRS and YFSETQ. Trimming removed 1 base at V and 2 bases at J, with 9 bases between.

J is TRBJ2-1 and V is TRBV27; 7 bases map to TRBD1. The V gene's germline CDR1 is MNHEY and CDR2 SMNVEV (reference sequence). V lost 5 bases, J lost 9 bases, and 13 bases stayed unmatched. The CDR3 loop spans 15 amino acids. This chain's CDR3 is CASSPRQGGGSEQFF. The CDR3 coding sequence is TGTGCCAGCAGTCCCCGACAGGGTGGTGGAAGTGAGCAGTTCTTC.

The CDR3 sequence is CASSLAGTGRTDTQYF. The DNA of the CDR3 is TGTGCCAGCAGCCTAGCCGGGACAGGGCGCACAGATACGCAGTATTTT. The rearrangement uses TRBV4-2 and TRBJ2-3, with TRBD1 identical over 9 bases. Germline CDR1 and CDR2: LGHNA and YNFKEQ. This CDR3 is built from 16 residues. Germline trimming cut 4 bases from V and 1 base from J; bases unmatched to any gene: 6.

The chain carries TRBV30 and TRBJ2-2; TRBD2 matches at 11 bases. This CDR3 has 15 residues. With V trimmed by 0 bases and J by 6 bases, 3 bases remained unmatched. The V gene's germline CDR1 is GTSNPN and CDR2 SVGIG (reference sequence). CDR3 region: CAWSVLAGVAGELFF. The CDR3, as DNA: TGTGCCTGGAGTGTACTAGCGGGAGTAGCCGGGGAGCTGTTTTTT. The entire variable domain, with the rest obtained from reference TRBV30 and TRBJ2-2, is as follows: SQTIHQWPATLVQPVGSPLSLECTVEGTSNPNLYWYRQAAGRGLQLLFYSVGIGQISSEVPQNLSASRPQDRQFILSSKKLLLSDSGFYLCAWSVLAGVAGELFFGEGSRLTVL.

This clone appeared once. V gene TRBV2 combines with J gene TRBJ2-2; 8 bases are a match to TRBD1. V was pared by 6 bases and J by 3 bases, with 3 bases of the junction left unmatched. CDR3 length: 14 amino acids. CDR1 and CDR2 (germline): SNHLY, FYNNEI. CDR3 residues: CASSRQGYTGELFF. In DNA, the CDR3 is TGTGCCAGCAGCCGACAGGGGTACACCGGGGAGCTGTTTTTT.

The V call is TRBV11-3, the J call TRBJ1-2; possible D gene TRBD1, 6 bases. The V end lost 4 bases, the J end lost 5 bases, and 17 bases lay between the germline ends. The germline V gene encodes CDR1 SGHNT and CDR2 YENEEA. The CDR3 is made up of 15 amino acids. The CDR3 DNA sequence: TGTGCCAGCAGCTCCTCGGTAGGGGGGGATTATGGCTACACCTTC. Its translation is CASSSSVGGDYGYTF.

V and J are TRBV27 and TRBJ2-7; D is perhaps TRBD2 (5 bases). The CDR3 runs to 16 residues. In germline, CDR1 is MNHEY, CDR2 SMNVEV (reference sequence). Trimming left V 5 bases short and J 3 bases short, with 20 bases between. The CDR3 region is CASSTPAPRGIYEQYF. The CDR3 region has the DNA TGTGCCAGCAGTACCCCGGCACCTCGAGGGATCTACGAGCAGTACTTC.

The chain joins TRBV7-9 to TRBJ1-1; D is perhaps TRBD1 (6 bases). V shed 5 bases and J shed 5 bases, with 21 bases lying between them. The germline V gene encodes CDR1 SEHNR and CDR2 FQNEAQ (reference sequence). The CDR3 runs 16 residues. Written as DNA, the CDR3 is TGTGCCAGCAGCCGACCCGGGACACCAATTTTGACTGAAGCTTTCTTT. Amino acid sequence: CASSRPGTPILTEAFF.

The chain has TRBV5-5 and TRBJ2-3; weak D call: TRBD1 (7 bases). Per germline, CDR1 SGHKS and CDR2 YYEKEE (reference sequence). CDR3 length: 16 residues. The V gene lost 4 bases and the J gene lost 2 bases, with 17 bases spanning the gap. The chain's CDR3 is CASSPEDRRDTDTQYF. Written as DNA, the CDR3 is TGTGCCAGCAGCCCCGAGGACAGGCGGGACACAGATACGCAGTATTTT.

V gene TRBV24-1 combines with J gene TRBJ2-1, with 11 bases that match TRBD2. CDR1 is KGHDR, CDR2 SFDVKD, per germline. This CDR3 has 14 amino acids. V lost 7 bases, J lost 8 bases, and 6 bases stayed unmatched. The CDR3 region has the DNA TGTGCCACCAGAACTAGCGGGAGCACGTATGAGCAGTTCTTC. Its protein is CATRTSGSTYEQFF.

The chain joins TRBV24-1 to TRBJ2-3, with 11 bases fitting TRBD2. The J segment lost 1 base and the V segment lost 5 bases, leaving 1 base of the junction unmatched. This CDR3 region has 15 residues. Germline CDR1 and CDR2: KGHDR and SFDVKD. The chain's CDR3 is CATSVLAGGTDTQYF. CDR3 sequence (DNA): TGTGCCACCAGTGTACTAGCGGGAGGCACAGATACGCAGTATTTT.

In its sample, this clone was seen a few times. The CDR3 spells CASGLGLGTVTSTGELFF. The CDR3 nucleotides read TGTGCTAGTGGTTTGGGCCTCGGGACAGTAACTTCCACCGGGGAGCTGTTTTTT. The V call is TRBV12-5, the J call TRBJ2-2, with TRBD1 matching 7 bases. J was trimmed by 4 bases and V by 1 base; bases with no gene match: 12. The CDR3 is 18 residues long. Germline V gene data show CDR1 as LGHNT and CDR2 as FRNRAP.

V gene TRBV2 combines with J gene TRBJ2-2; weak D call: TRBD2 (6 bases). In germline, CDR1 is SNHLY, CDR2 FYNNEI. V was cut by 8 bases and J by 5 bases, with 24 bases left in between. This CDR3 has 17 residues. The CDR3: CASEGPVAEGHTGELFF. The CDR3 DNA is TGTGCCAGCGAGGGGCCCGTAGCGGAGGGGCATACCGGGGAGCTGTTTTTT.

This chain uses TRBV3-1 (or the pseudogene TRBV3-2) with TRBJ1-5; maybe TRBD1 (6 bases). The CDR3 totals 16 residues. V dropped 0 bases and J dropped 3 bases, with 12 bases sitting between them. The germline V gene encodes CDR1 LGHDT and CDR2 YNNKEL (reference sequence). CDR3 sequence: CASSQDGGPINQPQHF. The CDR3 DNA is TGTGCCAGCAGCCAAGATGGGGGCCCCATCAATCAGCCCCAGCATTTT.

This chain uses TRBV25-1 with TRBJ2-1; D may be TRBD2 (5 bases). CDR3 size: 13 residues. Per the germline V gene, CDR1 is MGHDK and CDR2 is SYGVNS. Trimming left V 10 bases short and J 4 bases short, with 14 bases between. The CDR3 sequence: CATALAAYNEQFF. CDR3 nucleotide sequence: TGTGCCACGGCGCTAGCAGCGTACAATGAGCAGTTCTTC. Full variable domain (rest looked up from reference TRBV25-1 and TRBJ2-1): EADIYQTPRYLVIGTGKKITLECSQTMGHDKMYWYQQDPGMELHLIHYSYGVNSTEKGDLSSESTVSRIRTEHFPLTLESARPSHTSQYLCATALAAYNEQFFGPGTRLTVL.